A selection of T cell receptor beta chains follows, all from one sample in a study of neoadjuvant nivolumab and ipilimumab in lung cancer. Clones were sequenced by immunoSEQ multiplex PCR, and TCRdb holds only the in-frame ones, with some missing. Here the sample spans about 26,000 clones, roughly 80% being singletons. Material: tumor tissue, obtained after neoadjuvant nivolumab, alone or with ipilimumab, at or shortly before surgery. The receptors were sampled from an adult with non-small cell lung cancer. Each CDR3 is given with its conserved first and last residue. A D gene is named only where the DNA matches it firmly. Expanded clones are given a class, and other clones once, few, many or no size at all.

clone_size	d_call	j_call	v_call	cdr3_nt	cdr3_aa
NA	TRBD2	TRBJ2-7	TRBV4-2	TGTGCCAGCAGCGGGACTAGCGGGCTCGAGCAGTACTTC	CASSGTSGLEQYF
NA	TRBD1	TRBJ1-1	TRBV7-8	TGTGCCAGCCGCCAGGCAGGGGGGAACACTGAAGCTTTCTTT	CASRQAGGNTEAFF
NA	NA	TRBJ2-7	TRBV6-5	TGTGCCAGCAGTTACTCTCGGGGGGCGCAATACGAGCAGTACTTC	CASSYSRGAQYEQYF
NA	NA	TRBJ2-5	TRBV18	TGTGCCAGCTCACCACAAGCCCTCCAAGAGACCCAGTACTTC	CASSPQALQETQYF
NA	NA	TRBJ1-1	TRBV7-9	TGTGCCAGCAGCTTAGTGAGGGATCTTAGGGCTTTCTTT	CASSLVRDLRAFF
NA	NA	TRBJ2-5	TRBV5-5	TGTGCCAGCAGCTCTCCCGTGGGGGAGACCCAGTACTTC	CASSSPVGETQYF
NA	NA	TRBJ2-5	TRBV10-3	TGTGCCATCAGTGATATAGAGACCCAGTACTTC	CAISDIETQYF
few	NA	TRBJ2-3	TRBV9	TGTGCCAGCAGCGTCGGTGATTGGTCAGATACGCAGTATTTT	CASSVGDWSDTQYF
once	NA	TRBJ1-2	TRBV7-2	TGTGCCAGCAGCCCCCAGGGGCAATCCAATGGCTACACCTTC	CASSPQGQSNGYTF
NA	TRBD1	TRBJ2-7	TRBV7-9	TGTGCCAGCAGCATGAACCGGGTCTACAGGGGCGACGAGCAGTACTTC	CASSMNRVYRGDEQYF
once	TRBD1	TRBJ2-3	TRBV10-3	TGTGCCATCAGATTAACCGGGACAGTCCTCTCTAGCACAGATACGCAGTATTTT	CAIRLTGTVLSSTDTQYF
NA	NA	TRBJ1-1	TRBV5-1	TGCGCCAGCAGCTACGGACAGATCACCGGCACTGAAGCTTTCTTT	CASSYGQITGTEAFF
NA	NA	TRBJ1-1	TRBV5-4	TGTGCCAGCAGCCATGACCCGAACACTGAAGCTTTCTTT	CASSHDPNTEAFF
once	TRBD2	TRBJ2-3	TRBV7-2	TGTGCCAGCAGCTTAGAACCGGGACTAGCGGGGACTAGCACAGATACGCAGTATTTT	CASSLEPGLAGTSTDTQYF
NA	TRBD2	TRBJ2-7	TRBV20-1	TGCAGTGCAGGGAGGGACTACGAGCAGTACTTC	CSAGRDYEQYF
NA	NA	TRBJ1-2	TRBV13	TGTGCCAGCAGCTTAGGGCAGGCAAGAGGCTACACCTTC	CASSLGQARGYTF
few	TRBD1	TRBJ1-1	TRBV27	TGTGCCAGCAGTTTATCCTTTTATGGGACAGGGGGGCCAAACACTGAAGCTTTCTTT	CASSLSFYGTGGPNTEAFF
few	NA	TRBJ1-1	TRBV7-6	TGTGCCAGCAGCTTAGGAGGGGGTTCTCTCGGAGCTTTCTTT	CASSLGGGSLGAFF
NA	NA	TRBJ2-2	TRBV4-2	TGTGCCAGCAGCCAAGATCAGGAGGGTAACGGGGAGCTGTTTTTT	CASSQDQEGNGELFF
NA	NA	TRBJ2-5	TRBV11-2	TGTGCCAGCAGCCACGGAGAGACCCAGTACTTC	CASSHGETQYF
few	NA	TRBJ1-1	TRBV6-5	TGTGCCAGCCGGTTTAGTGGGCAGAACACTGAAGCTTTCTTT	CASRFSGQNTEAFF
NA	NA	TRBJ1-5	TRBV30	TGTGCCTGGAGTGTCAGCAGGAGTAGCAATCAGCCCCAGCATTTT	CAWSVSRSSNQPQHF
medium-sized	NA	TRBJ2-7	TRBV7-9	TGTGCCAGCAGCTTAGGGACGGACGAGCAGTACTTC	CASSLGTDEQYF
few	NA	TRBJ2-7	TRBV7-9	TGTGCCAGCAGCTTACACCAGGGCTACGAGCAGTACTTC	CASSLHQGYEQYF
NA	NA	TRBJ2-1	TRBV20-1	TGCAGTGCTACCACAGGGATTGAGCAGTTCTTC	CSATTGIEQFF
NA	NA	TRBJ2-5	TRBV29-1	TGCAGCGCTAGATCCGTGGAGACCCAGTACTTC	CSARSVETQYF
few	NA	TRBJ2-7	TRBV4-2	TGTGCCAGCAGCTTGGGGCGACTCTTAAGCTCCTACGAGCAGTACTTC	CASSLGRLLSSYEQYF
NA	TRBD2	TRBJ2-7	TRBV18	TGTGCCAGCTCCCCCGGGACTACGCGGGAGCAGTACTTC	CASSPGTTREQYF
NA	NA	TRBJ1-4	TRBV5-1	TGCGCCAGCAGCTTGGCCGCCGGAAATAATGAAAAACTGTTTTTT	CASSLAAGNNEKLFF
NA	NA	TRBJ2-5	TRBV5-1	TGCGCCAGCAGCCAAAATATACAAGAGACCCAGTACTTC	CASSQNIQETQYF
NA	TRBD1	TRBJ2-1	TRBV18	TGTGCCAGCTCACCCGGGACAGGGGGAACCTCACTTGAGCAGTTCTTC	CASSPGTGGTSLEQFF
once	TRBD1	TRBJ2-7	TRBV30	TGTGCCTGGAGTGTACGCGGGACAGGATTCGGTGAGCAGTACTTC	CAWSVRGTGFGEQYF
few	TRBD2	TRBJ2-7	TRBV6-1	TGTGCCAGCACCTTGACTAGCGGGAACGCCTACGAGCAGTACTTC	CASTLTSGNAYEQYF
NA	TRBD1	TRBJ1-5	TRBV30	TGTGCCTGGAGTGTACAGTTGTCATCGACAGGGTGGAATCAGCCCCAGCATTTT	CAWSVQLSSTGWNQPQHF
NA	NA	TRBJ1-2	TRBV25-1	TGTGCCAGCAGTGAATCGACGGTCTATGGCTACACCTTC	CASSESTVYGYTF
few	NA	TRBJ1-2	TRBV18	TGTGCCAGCTCACCACCGCAGGGGTTGGATGGCTACACCTTC	CASSPPQGLDGYTF
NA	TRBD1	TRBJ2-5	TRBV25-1	TGTGCCAGCAGTCTCTTAGGGACAGAGCAACAAGAGACCCAGTACTTC	CASSLLGTEQQETQYF
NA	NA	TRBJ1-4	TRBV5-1	TGCGCCAGTCGACCGGACGTTAATAATGAAAAACTGTTTTTT	CASRPDVNNEKLFF
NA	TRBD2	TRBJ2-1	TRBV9	TGTGCCAGCAGCGTCTGGGGACTAGCGGGAGTAAATGAGCAGTTCTTC	CASSVWGLAGVNEQFF
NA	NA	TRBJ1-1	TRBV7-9	TGTGCCAGCAGCTTGGGGGGGACAAACACTGAAGCTTTCTTT	CASSLGGTNTEAFF
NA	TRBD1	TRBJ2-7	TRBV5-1	TGCGCCAGCAGCTTGGGGGGGACAGGGGACCACGAGCAGTACTTC	CASSLGGTGDHEQYF
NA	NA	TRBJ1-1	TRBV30	TGTGCCTGGAGCACGGGGGAGGACACTGAAGCTTTCTTT	CAWSTGEDTEAFF
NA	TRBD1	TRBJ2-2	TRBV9	TGTGCCAGCAGCGTAGGGACAGGGGGAACCGGGGAGCTGTTTTTT	CASSVGTGGTGELFF
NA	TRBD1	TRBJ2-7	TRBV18	TGTGCCAGCTCACCATGGACAGGCTACGAGCAGTACTTC	CASSPWTGYEQYF
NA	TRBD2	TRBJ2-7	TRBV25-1	TGTGCCAGCAGTCATCTAGCGGGGACCTACGAGCAGTACTTC	CASSHLAGTYEQYF
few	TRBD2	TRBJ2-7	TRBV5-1	TGCGCCAGCAGCTTGGGAGGCGGGAGTCCCTACGAGCAGTACTTC	CASSLGGGSPYEQYF
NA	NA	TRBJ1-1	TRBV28	TGTGCCAGCAGTTCAACCACCGGCGGGGAAGCTTTCTTT	CASSSTTGGEAFF
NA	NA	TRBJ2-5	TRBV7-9	TGTGCCAGCAGCTACCCAAGGGGGGCCCAGTACTTC	CASSYPRGAQYF
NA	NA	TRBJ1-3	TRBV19	TGTGCCAGTAGTACCACTGCCTCCTCTGGAAACACCATATATTTT	CASSTTASSGNTIYF
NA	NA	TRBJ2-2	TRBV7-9	TGTGCCAGCAGCCGTATCGGGGGCACCGGGGAGCTGTTTTTT	CASSRIGGTGELFF
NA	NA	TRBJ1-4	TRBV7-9	TGTGCCAGCAGCTTAGCGAGCAGGGAAGAAAAACTGTTTTTT	CASSLASREEKLFF
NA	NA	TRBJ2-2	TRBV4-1	TGCGCCAGCAGCCAAGATGTGAACACCGGGGAGCTGTTTTTT	CASSQDVNTGELFF
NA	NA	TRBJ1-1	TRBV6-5	TGTGCCAGCAGATCCGTCGGGGCCAACACTGAAGCTTTCTTT	CASRSVGANTEAFF
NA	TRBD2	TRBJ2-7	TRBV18	TGTGCCAGCTCACATACTAGCGGCTCCTACGAGCAGTACTTC	CASSHTSGSYEQYF
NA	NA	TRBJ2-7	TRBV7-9	TGTGCCAGCAGCCCCACGGAGGGCAGGTACGAGCAGTACTTC	CASSPTEGRYEQYF